Listed here are 18 T cell receptor beta chains from one sample, sequenced in a study of shared clonotypes between healthy human individuals (dated by TCRdb to the early 2020s). CD8 naive samples consisted of CD45RO-negative cells that were positively selected for CCR7, yielding a CD45RA+CCR7+ population without TemRA cells. The receptor library was made with the immunoSEQ multiplex PCR assay. As stored in TCRdb, this immuneACCESS dataset retains in-frame rearrangements with V and J assigned. A fraction of the clones does not appear; measured against another copy, unresolved V genes explain less than half of the discrepancy, and the remainder lacks a known reason. The sample table records over 2 million clones; less than 95% of these occur just once. The top ten clonotypes cover around 1.1% of the sample. Input material: naive CD8+ T cells sorted from blood. The cell subset or site label, read with the paper, signifies: CD45RA+CCR7+. These receptors were taken from a young man in good health.

The chain employs TRBV4-3 and TRBJ2-1; 16 bases match TRBD2. The trim removed 3 bases at V and 8 bases at J, leaving 13 bases unmatched. Germline values: CDR1 LGHNA, CDR2 YSLEER. The CDR3 covers 19 residues. The CDR3, as DNA: TGCGCCAGCAGCCAGATGGGACTAGCGGGAGGGGAGGGCGTCGATGAGCAGTTCTTC. Protein sequence: CASSQMGLAGGEGVDEQFF.

The genes are TRBV6-5 and TRBJ2-7, with 8 bases lining up with TRBD2. Trimming removed 2 bases from V and 3 bases from J; junction bases left unmatched: 6. Looked up from germline, CDR1 is MNHEY and CDR2 is SVGAGI. CDR3 length: 15 residues. CDR3 nucleotides: TGTGCCAGCAGTTACATTGGGACTAGGGGCTACGAGCAGTACTTC. Its translation: CASSYIGTRGYEQYF.

For the CDR3, the DNA is TGTGCCACCAGCAGAACCTGGACTAGCGGGAGACGGACCCAGTACTTC. Translation gives CATSRTWTSGRRTQYF. The chain recombines TRBV15 with TRBJ2-5; 13 bases agree with TRBD2. Unmatched junction bases numbered 7, after V lost 2 bases and J lost 7 bases. The germline V gene encodes CDR1 LNHNV and CDR2 YYDKDF (reference sequence). This CDR3 region has 16 residues.

V and J are TRBV4-3 and TRBJ1-6; tentative D call: TRBD1 (5 bases). V shed 2 bases and J shed 0 bases, with 11 bases lying between them. CDR3 length: 17 residues. The V gene's germline CDR1 is LGHNA and CDR2 YSLEER. CDR3 loop: CASSQRDLSSYNSPLHF. The CDR3 coding sequence is TGCGCCAGCAGCCAACGGGACCTCAGCTCCTATAATTCACCCCTCCACTTT.

The gene calls are TRBV7-9 and TRBJ2-1; a possible D gene is TRBD1 (5 bases). CDR1 is SEHNR and CDR2 is FQNEAQ in the germline V gene (reference sequence). V lost 4 bases and J 5 bases, leaving 12 bases between the germline ends. CDR3 size: 14 residues. CDR3 region: CASSWGVGDNEQFF. The CDR3 DNA follows: TGTGCCAGCAGCTGGGGTGTAGGGGACAATGAGCAGTTCTTC.

This chain joins TRBV13 and TRBJ2-7; the match to TRBD1 covers 8 bases. Germline CDR1 PRHDT, CDR2 FYEKMQ (reference sequence). V lost 1 base, J lost 0 bases, and 2 bases stayed unmatched. This CDR3 has 15 amino acids. CDR3 sequence: CASSLEGQDSYEQYF. CDR3 DNA sequence: TGTGCCAGCAGCTTAGAGGGACAGGACTCCTACGAGCAGTACTTC.

The V call is TRBV7-2, the J call TRBJ2-5; D ambiguous. The germline V gene has CDR1 SGHTA and CDR2 FQGNSA. V was pared by 4 bases and J by 1 base, with 7 bases between. The CDR3 is 13 amino acids. The CDR3 region is CASSSGLQETQYF. In DNA form, the CDR3 reads TGTGCCAGCAGCTCCGGCCTCCAAGAGACCCAGTACTTC.

V gene TRBV6-5 combines with J gene TRBJ1-1; D unclear. Germline V gives CDR1 MNHEY, CDR2 SVGAGI. The CDR3 is 13 amino acids. V was trimmed by 2 bases and J by 4 bases, leaving 8 bases between them. The CDR3 loop is CASSYVGSTEAFF. The CDR3 nucleotides read TGTGCCAGCAGTTACGTGGGTAGCACTGAAGCTTTCTTT.

The chain has TRBV4-1 and TRBJ1-1; possible D gene TRBD1, 5 bases. Trimming stripped 1 base from V and 7 bases from J, with 13 bases between. The CDR3 loop spans 14 amino acids. Germline lookup yields CDR1 MGHRA and CDR2 YSYEKL. The CDR3, as DNA: TGCGCCAGCAGCCAAGGTGTAGAAGGGGATGAAGCTTTCTTT. Translated: CASSQGVEGDEAFF.

To note about this clone: Other DNA sequences in this sample translate to the same CDR3. V is TRBV6-5 and J is TRBJ2-1, with 9 bases that match TRBD2. Trimming took 0 bases from V and 7 from J; bases not matched to a gene: 4. Germline V gene lookup returns CDR1 MNHEY and CDR2 SVGAGI. The CDR3 runs to 15 residues. The CDR3 DNA sequence: TGTGCCAGCAGTTACTCTAGCGGGAGTAGTAATGAGCAGTTCTTC. Amino acids: CASSYSSGSSNEQFF.

The genes are TRBV19 and TRBJ2-7, with D perhaps matching TRBD1 (6 bases). The CDR3 loop spans 14 amino acids. CDR1 and CDR2 (germline): LNHDA, SQIVND (reference sequence). V was pared by 4 bases and J by 0 bases, with 10 bases between. The CDR3 sequence: CASSTSGASYEQYF. For the CDR3, the DNA is TGTGCCAGTAGTACCTCAGGGGCCTCCTACGAGCAGTACTTC.

The rearrangement uses TRBV15 and TRBJ2-5; D is perhaps TRBD1 or TRBD2 (5 bases each). In germline, CDR1 is LNHNV, CDR2 YYDKDF (reference sequence). Trimming left V 5 bases short and J 2 bases short, with 18 bases between. CDR3 length: 16 amino acids. The CDR3 nucleotides are TGTGCCACCAGCCAGCAGACTACAGGACCTCAAGAGACCCAGTACTTC. As protein: CATSQQTTGPQETQYF.

V is TRBV30 and J is TRBJ1-6; a weak D match, TRBD1 (6 bases). In germline, CDR1 is GTSNPN, CDR2 SVGIG (reference sequence). Trimming cost V 5 bases and J 5 bases, with 16 bases left between them. The CDR3 is 15 amino acids. The CDR3 DNA is TGTGCCTGGGGGCAGGGGTTCGGCCATAATTCACCCCTCCACTTT. Residues: CAWGQGFGHNSPLHF.

The chain links TRBV6-4 to TRBJ1-1, with 9 bases lining up with TRBD1. Germline V CDR1 and CDR2: MRHNA, SNTAGT. The CDR3 length is 16 residues. With 6 bases clipped from V and 1 base from J, the junction kept 9 bases outside the gene matches. CDR3 protein: CASRRPDRGQNTEAFF. CDR3 nucleotide sequence: TGTGCCAGCAGGAGGCCGGACAGGGGTCAGAACACTGAAGCTTTCTTT.

This chain uses TRBV5-3 with TRBJ1-2; D perhaps matches TRBD1 (5 bases). TRBV5-3 carries the ORF label, with uncertain function. This CDR3 spans 14 amino acids. Trimming took off 4 bases at V and 2 bases at J, with 12 bases between the two ends. DNA for the CDR3: TGTGCCAGAAGCGGGACCCAGGGAAACTATGGCTACACCTTC. This encodes CARSGTQGNYGYTF.

The chain recombines TRBV28 with TRBJ1-4; 11 bases are shared with TRBD1. The CDR3 contains 18 residues. Looked up from germline, CDR1 is MDHEN and CDR2 is SYDVKM. J was trimmed by 1 base and V by 6 bases; bases with no gene match: 10. CDR3 DNA: TGTGCCAGCAGAATACTGCCGGGACAGGGGGTAACTAATGAAAAACTGTTTTTT. This translates into CASRILPGQGVTNEKLFF.

The rearrangement joins TRBV7-9 to TRBJ1-5, with TRBD1 matching over 10 bases. The V and J ends lost 5 bases and 1 base, in that order; junction bases with no gene match: 5. CDR1 and CDR2 from the germline V gene are SEHNR and FQNEAQ (reference sequence). CDR3 length: 16 residues. CDR3 region: CASSQTGGGSNQPQHF. DNA for the CDR3: TGTGCCAGCAGCCAGACAGGGGGCGGCAGCAATCAGCCCCAGCATTTT.

The V call is TRBV7-9, the J call TRBJ2-5; no definite D call. The germline V gene encodes CDR1 SEHNR and CDR2 FQNEAQ (reference sequence). V lost 1 base, J lost 5 bases, and 8 bases lay in between. The CDR3 sequence is 13 residues long. CDR3 nucleotides: TGTGCCAGCAGCTTAGTCTCCCTGGAGACCCAGTACTTC. It codes for CASSLVSLETQYF.